Sequencing of this T cell receptor (beta chain) was carried out in a study of blood T cell repertoires in COVID-19. The CDR3 has 16 amino acids. The trim removed 3 bases at V and 5 bases at J, leaving 12 bases unmatched. Germline V gene lookup returns CDR1 LNHDA and CDR2 SQIVND (reference sequence). Clones were sequenced by immunoSEQ multiplex PCR, and TCRdb holds only the in-frame ones, with some missing. The sample lists 150,000 to 200,000 clones; roughly 90% were seen once. Sequenced input: PBMCs or T cells enriched from blood (not recorded which). This TCR came from a human donor with acute COVID-19. The donor label of this sample is uncertain. This sequence joins TRBV19 and TRBJ2-5; 7 bases align to TRBD2. In nucleotides, the CDR3 is TGTGCCAGTAGTATCCTACCGGGCCGGGGGGTGGAGACCCAGTACTTC. Protein sequence: CASSILPGRGVETQYF.